This T cell receptor (beta chain) appears in the sequencing data of a study of T cell responses to AZD1222 COVID-19 vaccine. Profiled with immunoSEQ multiplex PCR; TCRdb holds only in-frame clones, not every one. This table holds 100,000 to 150,000 clones, approximately 87% found once. As for this clone: The target antigen is unknown.

V lost 0 bases and J 4 bases, leaving 5 bases between the germline ends. Germline V gives CDR1 SGHRS, CDR2 YFSETQ. There are 13 residues in the CDR3. Study results and caveats: Clonal diversity may have been underestimated, and the donors were mostly white British, with more females than males.

This chain joins TRBV5-1 and TRBJ2-1, with D uncertain. This sequence originates from an adult in good health. This specimen was peripheral blood, taken on day 0 of AZD1222 vaccination. The CDR3 loop is CASSLDQYNEQFF. The CDR3, as DNA: TGCGCCAGCAGCTTGGACCAATACAATGAGCAGTTCTTC. The whole variable domain, filled in from reference TRBV5-1 and TRBJ2-1, reads KAGVTQTPRYLIKTRGQQVTLSCSPISGHRSVSWYQQTPGQGLQFLFEYFSETQRNKGNFPGRFSGRQFSNSRSEMNVSTLELGDSALYLCASSLDQYNEQFFGPGTRLTVL.